This T cell receptor (beta chain) was found in a study of T cell repertoires in cytomegalovirus infection. Study context: Selection of CMV epitopes for the study included recently identified HLA-C-restricted and well-studied HLA-B-restricted ones.

Germline CDR1 is MNHNS and CDR2 is SASEGT. CDR3 length: 13 residues. The V and J ends lost 5 bases and 4 bases respectively, with 11 bases between them. This clonotype was detected a few times. Antigen unknown. Using its own MiXCR run on the reads, TCRdb lists one record per CDR3 protein. The sample holds 700,000 to 950,000 distinct CDR3 sequences, 32% seen once. Broader study findings: Using cumulative public TCR beta family frequency, the authors identified those who carried CMV together with the relevant HLA.

Sequencing used cultured CD8+ T cells from PBMCs, obtained from culture after CMV antigen stimulation. The sequence came from a human donor in good health (CMV status not recorded). Some clones in this sample may be carry-over from other donors' samples. The rearrangement links TRBV6-1 to TRBJ2-5; weak D call: TRBD1 (5 bases). This chain's CDR3 is CASSTGYRETQYF. The CDR3 region has the DNA TGTGCCAGCAGTACAGGTTACCGAGAGACCCAGTACTTC.